A selection of T cell receptor beta chains follows, all from one sample in a study of CD8+ T cells in alopecia areata. Sequenced by immunoSEQ multiplex PCR; TCRdb stores in-frame clones only, minus some. The sample includes 100,000 to 130,000 clones, roughly 64% of them seen just once. The sequenced material came from CD8+ T cells sorted from blood. The receptors were gathered from a human donor in good health. Both conserved end residues are part of each CDR3. A D gene is named only where the DNA matches it firmly. Only part of the rows carry a size: once, few, many, or a class if the clone is expanded.

>TRBJ2-1|TRBV29-1|14|NA|few
TGCAGCGTTGTCCCTATCATGCGTTACAATGAGCAGTTCTTC
CSVVPIMRYNEQFF
>TRBJ2-3|TRBV29-1|13|NA|NA
TGCAGCGCTACGGTAACGGCTGTAGATACGCAGTATTTT
CSATVTAVDTQYF
>TRBJ2-3|TRBV28|15|NA|few
TGTGCCAGCAGTCCCCTTGGGCCCCCCACAGATACGCAGTATTTT
CASSPLGPPTDTQYF
>TRBJ2-5|TRBV13|15|NA|NA
TGTGCCAGCAGCTTGGGGTCGGGGTACCAAGAGACCCAGTACTTC
CASSLGSGYQETQYF
>TRBJ2-2|TRBV29-1|13|NA|NA
NA
CSVGPRRAGELFF
>TRBJ2-7|TRBV4-2|15|NA|NA
TGTGCCAGCAGCCAAGATTGGGGCAGGGCCTACGAGCAGTACTTC
CASSQDWGRAYEQYF
>TRBJ1-1|TRBV13|14|NA|NA
TGTGCCAGCAGCTCAAGGGAGGGCGGCACTGAAGCTTTCTTT
CASSSREGGTEAFF
>TRBJ1-1|TRBV6-5|15|NA|medium-sized
TGTGCCAGCAGTTACAACGTCGAGGCGAACACTGAAGCTTTCTTT
CASSYNVEANTEAFF
>TRBJ1-1|TRBV4-1|14|TRBD1|NA
TGCGCCAGCAGCCAAGGAGTTCGGGACAGCTGGGCTTTCTTT
CASSQGVRDSWAFF
>TRBJ1-5|TRBV7-6|15|NA|few
TGTGCCAGCAGCTTAGCAGGGGGACGCAATCAGCCCCAGCATTTT
CASSLAGGRNQPQHF
>TRBJ1-3|TRBV5-1|14|TRBD1|NA
TGCGCCAGCAGGGACAGGAGCTCTGGAAACACCATATATTTT
CASRDRSSGNTIYF
>TRBJ2-2|TRBV5-1|18|NA|NA
TGCGCCAGCAGCTTGGCCCGAGGTGCAGGGTCAGATCCCGGGGAGCTGTTTTTT
CASSLARGAGSDPGELFF
>TRBJ2-7|TRBV30|15|TRBD2|NA
TGTGCCTGGAGTGTAGTAGCGGGGCTTTTCTACGAGCAGTACTTC
CAWSVVAGLFYEQYF
>TRBJ2-1|TRBV7-9|15|NA|NA
TGTGCCAGCAGCTTTAGCGGTACCTCCTACAATGAGCAGTTCTTC
CASSFSGTSYNEQFF
>TRBJ2-1|TRBV4-3|16|NA|NA
TGCGCCAGCAGCCAAGATTGGCGGGACTCCTACAATGAGCAGTTCTTC
CASSQDWRDSYNEQFF
>TRBJ2-5|TRBV5-1|14|NA|few
TGCGCCAGCAGCTTGGTTTCCCCTCAAGAGACCCAGTACTTC
CASSLVSPQETQYF
>TRBJ2-7|TRBV11-1|17|TRBD1|NA
TGTGCCAGCAGCCCCGGGACAGGGGGTCTTCGCTCCTACGAGCAGTACTTC
CASSPGTGGLRSYEQYF
>TRBJ1-1|TRBV13|15|NA|once
TGTGCCAGCTCAGAGGGGACGGGGGGAAGCACTGAAGCTTTCTTT
CASSEGTGGSTEAFF
>TRBJ2-5|TRBV4-3|15|TRBD1|few
TGCGCCAGCAGCCAAAACCAGGGGGCCCGGGAGACCCAGTACTTC
CASSQNQGARETQYF
>TRBJ2-5|TRBV25-1|15|TRBD1|NA
TGTGCCAGCCACCCCAGGGGGCCCGAACAAGAGACCCAGTACTTC
CASHPRGPEQETQYF
>TRBJ2-3|TRBV29-1|15|TRBD2|NA
TGCAGCGTTGAAGCACTAGCGGAAAGCACAGATACGCAGTATTTT
CSVEALAESTDTQYF
>TRBJ2-7|TRBV9|13|NA|NA
TGTGCCAGCAGCCCTAACGGGGTCCTCGAGCAGTACTTC
CASSPNGVLEQYF
>TRBJ2-2|TRBV25-1|11|NA|NA
TGTGCCAGCAGTGAAGCCGGGGAGCTGTTTTTT
CASSEAGELFF
>TRBJ1-6|TRBV23-1|16|NA|few
TGCGCCAGCAGTCCTCTCAAAGAGGGCATTGGTTCACCCCTCCACTTT
CASSPLKEGIGSPLHF
>TRBJ1-2|TRBV7-8|15|NA|NA
TGTGCCAGCAGCCCCCGGGGGAGAGGCCCTTATGGCTACACCTTC
CASSPRGRGPYGYTF
>TRBJ2-7|TRBV7-9|14|NA|NA
TGTGCCAGCAGACCACCGGGACAAACCTACGAGCAGTACTTC
CASRPPGQTYEQYF
>TRBJ1-1|TRBV5-6|14|NA|NA
TGTGCCAGCAGCTTGGAAAGGGTAGTTCCTGAAGCTTTCTTT
CASSLERVVPEAFF
>TRBJ2-1|TRBV7-2|15|NA|few
TGTGCCAGCAGCGGAGGGGGGCCGATCGTGACTGAGCAGTTCTTC
CASSGGGPIVTEQFF